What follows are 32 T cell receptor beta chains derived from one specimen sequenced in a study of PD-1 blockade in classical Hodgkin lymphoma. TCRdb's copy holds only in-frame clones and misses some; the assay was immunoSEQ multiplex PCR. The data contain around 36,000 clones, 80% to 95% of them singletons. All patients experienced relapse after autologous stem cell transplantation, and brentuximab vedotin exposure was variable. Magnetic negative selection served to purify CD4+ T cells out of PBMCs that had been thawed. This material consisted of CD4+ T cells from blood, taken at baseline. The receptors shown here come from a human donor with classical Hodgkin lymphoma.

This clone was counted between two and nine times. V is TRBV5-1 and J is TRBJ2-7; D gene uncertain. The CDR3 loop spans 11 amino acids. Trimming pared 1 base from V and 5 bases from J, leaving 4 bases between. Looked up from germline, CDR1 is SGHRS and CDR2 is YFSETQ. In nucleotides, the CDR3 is TGCGCCAGCAGCTTGCTAGACGAGCAGTACTTC. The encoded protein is CASSLLDEQYF.

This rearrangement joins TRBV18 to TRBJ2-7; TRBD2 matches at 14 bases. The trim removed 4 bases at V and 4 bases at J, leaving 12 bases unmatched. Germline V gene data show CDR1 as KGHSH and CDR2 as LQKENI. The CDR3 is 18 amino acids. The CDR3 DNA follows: TGTGCCAGCTCACTACAAGCGACTAGCGGGAGGGCCGGTTACGAGCAGTACTTC. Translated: CASSLQATSGRAGYEQYF.

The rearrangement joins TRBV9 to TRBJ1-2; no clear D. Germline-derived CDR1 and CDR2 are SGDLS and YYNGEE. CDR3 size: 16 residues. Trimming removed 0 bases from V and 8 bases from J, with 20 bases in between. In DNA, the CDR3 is TGTGCCAGCAGCGTAGAGGTTTGGGGTGGCCTTGGGGGCTACACCTTC. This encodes CASSVEVWGGLGGYTF.

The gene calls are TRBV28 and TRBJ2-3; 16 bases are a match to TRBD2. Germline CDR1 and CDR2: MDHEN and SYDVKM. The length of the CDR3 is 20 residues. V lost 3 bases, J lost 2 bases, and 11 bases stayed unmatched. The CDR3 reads CASSFSPGLAGGSPTDTQYF. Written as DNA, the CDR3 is TGTGCCAGCAGTTTTTCTCCGGGACTAGCGGGAGGGTCCCCCACAGATACGCAGTATTTT.

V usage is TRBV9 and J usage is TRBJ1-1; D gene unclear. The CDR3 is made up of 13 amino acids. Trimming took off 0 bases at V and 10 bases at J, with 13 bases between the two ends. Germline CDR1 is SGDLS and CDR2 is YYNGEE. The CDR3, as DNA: TGTGCCAGCAGCGTAGACTCCCCCCGGGTAGCTTTCTTT. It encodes CASSVDSPRVAFF.

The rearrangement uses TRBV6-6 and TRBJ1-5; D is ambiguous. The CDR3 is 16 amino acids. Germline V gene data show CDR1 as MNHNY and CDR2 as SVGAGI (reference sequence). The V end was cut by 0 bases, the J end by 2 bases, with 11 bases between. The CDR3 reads CASSYSTASGNQPQHF. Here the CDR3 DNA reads TGTGCCAGCAGTTACTCCACAGCTTCAGGCAATCAGCCCCAGCATTTT.

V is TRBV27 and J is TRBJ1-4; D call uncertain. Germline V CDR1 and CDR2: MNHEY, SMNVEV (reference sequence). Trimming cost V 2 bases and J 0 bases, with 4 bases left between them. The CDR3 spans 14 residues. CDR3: CASSLTSTNEKLFF. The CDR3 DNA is TGTGCCAGCAGTTTAACCTCAACTAATGAAAAACTGTTTTTT.

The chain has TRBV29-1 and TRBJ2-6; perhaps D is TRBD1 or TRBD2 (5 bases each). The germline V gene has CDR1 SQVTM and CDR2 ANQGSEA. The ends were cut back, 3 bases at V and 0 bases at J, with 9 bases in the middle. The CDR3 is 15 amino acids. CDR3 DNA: TGCAGCGTTGATGAGGGGCCCTCTGGGGCCAACGTCCTGACTTTC. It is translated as CSVDEGPSGANVLTF.

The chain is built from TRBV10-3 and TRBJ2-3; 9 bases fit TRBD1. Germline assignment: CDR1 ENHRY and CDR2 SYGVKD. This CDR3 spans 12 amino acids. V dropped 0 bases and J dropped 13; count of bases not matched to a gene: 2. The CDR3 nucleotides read TGTGCCATCAGTGAGTCAGGGACAGGGAAGTATTTT. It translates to CAISESGTGKYF.

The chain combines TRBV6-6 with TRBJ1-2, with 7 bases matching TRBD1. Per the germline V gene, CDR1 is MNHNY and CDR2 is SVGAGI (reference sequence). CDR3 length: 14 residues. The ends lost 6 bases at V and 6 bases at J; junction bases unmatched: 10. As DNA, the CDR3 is TGTGCCAGCAGCCTTTCTACAGGGGTCGATGGCTACACCTTC. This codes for CASSLSTGVDGYTF.

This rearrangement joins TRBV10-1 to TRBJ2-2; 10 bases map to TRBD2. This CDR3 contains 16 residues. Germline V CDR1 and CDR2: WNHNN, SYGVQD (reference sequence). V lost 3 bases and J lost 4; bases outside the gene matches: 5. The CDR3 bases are TGCGCCAGCAGTGACCCTAGCGGGAGTCGCACCGGGGAGCTGTTTTTT. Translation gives CASSDPSGSRTGELFF.

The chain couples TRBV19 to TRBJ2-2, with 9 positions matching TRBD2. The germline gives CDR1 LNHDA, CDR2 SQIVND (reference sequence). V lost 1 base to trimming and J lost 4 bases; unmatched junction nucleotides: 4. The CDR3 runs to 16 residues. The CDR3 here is CASSIARGGGTGELFF. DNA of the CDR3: TGTGCCAGTAGTATAGCACGCGGGGGGGGCACCGGGGAGCTGTTTTTT.

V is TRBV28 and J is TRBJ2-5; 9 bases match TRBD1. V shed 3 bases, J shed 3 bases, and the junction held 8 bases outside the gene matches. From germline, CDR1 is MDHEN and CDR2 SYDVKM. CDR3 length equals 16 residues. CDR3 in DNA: TGTGCCAGCAGTTTCGGGCCGGGACAGGGAGAAGAGACCCAGTACTTC. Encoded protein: CASSFGPGQGEETQYF.

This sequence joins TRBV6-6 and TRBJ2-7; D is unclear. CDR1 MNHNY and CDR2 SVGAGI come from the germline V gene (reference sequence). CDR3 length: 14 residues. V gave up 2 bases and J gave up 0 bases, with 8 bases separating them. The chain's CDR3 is CASSYEVSSYEQYF. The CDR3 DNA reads TGTGCCAGCAGTTACGAAGTTAGCTCCTACGAGCAGTACTTC.

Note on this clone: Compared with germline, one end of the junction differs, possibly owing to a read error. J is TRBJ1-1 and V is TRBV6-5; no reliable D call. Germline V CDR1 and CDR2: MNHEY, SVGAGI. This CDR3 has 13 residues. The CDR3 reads CASREAMNAEAFF. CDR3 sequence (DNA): TGTGCCAGCAGAGAGGCGATGAACGCTGAAGCTTTCTTT.

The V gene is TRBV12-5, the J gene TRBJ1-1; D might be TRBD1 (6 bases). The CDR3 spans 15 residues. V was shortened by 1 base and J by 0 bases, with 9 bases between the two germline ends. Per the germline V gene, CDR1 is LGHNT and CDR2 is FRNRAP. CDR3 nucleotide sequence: TGTGCTAGTGGTTTGGCTCAGGGGATGAACACTGAAGCTTTCTTT. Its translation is CASGLAQGMNTEAFF.

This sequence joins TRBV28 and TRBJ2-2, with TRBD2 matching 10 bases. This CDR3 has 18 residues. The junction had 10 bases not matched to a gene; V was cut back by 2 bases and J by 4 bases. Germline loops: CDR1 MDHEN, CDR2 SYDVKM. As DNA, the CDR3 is TGTGCCAGCAGTTTAAGTTCTAGCGGGGGTGCGGGCACCGGGGAGCTGTTTTTT. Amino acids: CASSLSSSGGAGTGELFF.

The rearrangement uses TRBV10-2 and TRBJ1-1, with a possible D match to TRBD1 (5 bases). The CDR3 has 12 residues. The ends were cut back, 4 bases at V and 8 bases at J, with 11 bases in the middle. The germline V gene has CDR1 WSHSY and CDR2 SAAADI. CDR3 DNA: TGCGCCAGCAGTGTCCTCGACAGAGAAGCTTTCTTT. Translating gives CASSVLDREAFF.

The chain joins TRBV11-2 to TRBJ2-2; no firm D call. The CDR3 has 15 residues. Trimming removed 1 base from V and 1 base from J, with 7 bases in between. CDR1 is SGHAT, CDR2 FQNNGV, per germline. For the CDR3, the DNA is TGTGCCAGCAGCTTAGGTTCCCAGAACACCGGGGAGCTGTTTTTT. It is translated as CASSLGSQNTGELFF.

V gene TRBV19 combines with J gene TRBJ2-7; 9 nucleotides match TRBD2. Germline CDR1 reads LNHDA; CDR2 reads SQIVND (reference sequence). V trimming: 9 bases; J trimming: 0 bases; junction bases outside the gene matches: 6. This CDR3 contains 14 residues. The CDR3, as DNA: TGTGCCAGCAGACGACTAGCGGACTCCTACGAGCAGTACTTC. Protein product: CASRRLADSYEQYF.

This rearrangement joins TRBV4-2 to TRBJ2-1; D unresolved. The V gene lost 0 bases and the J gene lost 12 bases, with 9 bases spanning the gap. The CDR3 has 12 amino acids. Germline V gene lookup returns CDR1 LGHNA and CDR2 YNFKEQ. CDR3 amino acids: CASSQEGRAQFF. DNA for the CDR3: TGTGCCAGCAGCCAAGAGGGTAGGGCGCAGTTCTTC.

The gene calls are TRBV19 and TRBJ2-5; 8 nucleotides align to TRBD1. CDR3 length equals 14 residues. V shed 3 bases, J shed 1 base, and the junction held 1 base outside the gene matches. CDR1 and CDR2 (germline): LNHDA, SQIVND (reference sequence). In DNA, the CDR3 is TGTGCCAGTAGTATGCAGGGGGCCCAAGAGACCCAGTACTTC. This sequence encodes CASSMQGAQETQYF.

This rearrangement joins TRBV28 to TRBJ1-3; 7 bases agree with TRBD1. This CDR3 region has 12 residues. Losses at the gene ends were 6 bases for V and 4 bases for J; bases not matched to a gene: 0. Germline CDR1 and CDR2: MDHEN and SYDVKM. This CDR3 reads CASRTGGNTIYF. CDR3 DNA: TGTGCCAGCAGGACAGGGGGAAACACCATATATTTT.

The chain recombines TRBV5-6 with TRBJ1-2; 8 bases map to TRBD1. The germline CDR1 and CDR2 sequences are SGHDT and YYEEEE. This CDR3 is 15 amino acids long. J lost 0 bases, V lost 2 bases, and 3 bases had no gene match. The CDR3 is CASSLPDRANYGYTF. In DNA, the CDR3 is TGTGCCAGCAGCTTACCGGACAGGGCTAACTATGGCTACACCTTC.

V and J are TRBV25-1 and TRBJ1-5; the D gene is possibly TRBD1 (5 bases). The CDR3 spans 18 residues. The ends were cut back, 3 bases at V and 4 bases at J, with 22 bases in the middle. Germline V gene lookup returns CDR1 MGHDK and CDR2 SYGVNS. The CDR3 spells CASSEGPLLSRGNQPQHF. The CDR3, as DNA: TGTGCCAGCAGTGAGGGCCCCCTTCTCTCGCGGGGGAATCAGCCCCAGCATTTT.

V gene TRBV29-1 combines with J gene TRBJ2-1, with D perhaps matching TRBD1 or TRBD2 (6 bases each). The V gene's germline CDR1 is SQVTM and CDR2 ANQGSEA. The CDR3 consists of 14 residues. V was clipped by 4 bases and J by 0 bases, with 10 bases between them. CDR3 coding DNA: TGCAGCGTTGTAGGGGGGAGCTCCTACAATGAGCAGTTCTTC. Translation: CSVVGGSSYNEQFF.

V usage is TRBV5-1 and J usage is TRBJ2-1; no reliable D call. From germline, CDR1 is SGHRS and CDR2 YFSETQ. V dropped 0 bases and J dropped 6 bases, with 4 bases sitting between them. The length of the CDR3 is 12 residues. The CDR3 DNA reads TGCGCCAGCAGCTTGGCCTCCAATGAGCAGTTCTTC. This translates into CASSLASNEQFF.

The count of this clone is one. The CDR3 region is CASSFARGSGNNEQFF. In DNA, the CDR3 is TGTGCCAGCTCTTTCGCCCGGGGTAGCGGGAACAATGAGCAGTTCTTC. The chain has TRBV6-6 and TRBJ2-1, with TRBD2 matching over 8 bases. Germline V CDR1 and CDR2: MNHNY, SVGAGI (reference sequence). CDR3 length equals 16 residues. Trimming at V came to 8 bases and at J to 5 bases, leaving 14 bases not matched to a gene.

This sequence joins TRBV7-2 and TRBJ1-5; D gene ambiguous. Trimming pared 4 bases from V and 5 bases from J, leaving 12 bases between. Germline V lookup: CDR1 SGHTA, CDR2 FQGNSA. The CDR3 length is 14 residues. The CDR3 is CASSSNSGDQPQHF. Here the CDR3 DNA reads TGTGCCAGCAGCTCGAATAGCGGGGATCAGCCCCAGCATTTT.

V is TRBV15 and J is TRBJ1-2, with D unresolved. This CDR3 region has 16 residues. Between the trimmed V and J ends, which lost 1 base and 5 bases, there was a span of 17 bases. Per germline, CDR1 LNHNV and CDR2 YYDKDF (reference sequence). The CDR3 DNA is TGTGCCACCAGCAGAGTCACCCCAGGACTTGGTTATGGCTACACCTTC. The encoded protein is CATSRVTPGLGYGYTF.

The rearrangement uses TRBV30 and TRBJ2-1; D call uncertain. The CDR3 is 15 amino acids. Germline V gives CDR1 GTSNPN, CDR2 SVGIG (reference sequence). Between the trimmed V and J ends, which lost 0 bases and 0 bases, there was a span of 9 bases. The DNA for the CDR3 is TGTGCCTGGAGTGTATTGGAGTCCTCCTACAATGAGCAGTTCTTC. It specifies CAWSVLESSYNEQFF.

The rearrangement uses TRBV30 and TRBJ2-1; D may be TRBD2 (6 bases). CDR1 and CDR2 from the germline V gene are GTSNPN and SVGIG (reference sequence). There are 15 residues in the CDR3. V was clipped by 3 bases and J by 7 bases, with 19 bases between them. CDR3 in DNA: TGTGCCTGGAGAAAGGCGGGGAGAGGACGGAATGAGCAGTTCTTC. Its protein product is CAWRKAGRGRNEQFF. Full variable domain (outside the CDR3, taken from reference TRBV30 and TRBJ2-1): SQTIHQWPATLVQPVGSPLSLECTVEGTSNPNLYWYRQAAGRGLQLLFYSVGIGQISSEVPQNLSASRPQDRQFILSSKKLLLSDSGFYLCAWRKAGRGRNEQFFGPGTRLTVL.